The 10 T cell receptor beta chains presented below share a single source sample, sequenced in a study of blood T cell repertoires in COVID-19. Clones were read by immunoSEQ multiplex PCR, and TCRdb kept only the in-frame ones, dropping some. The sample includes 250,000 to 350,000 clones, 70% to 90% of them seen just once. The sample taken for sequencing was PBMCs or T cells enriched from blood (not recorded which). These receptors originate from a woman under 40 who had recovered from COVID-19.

In DNA, the CDR3 is TGTGCCAGCAGCTTGGCGCCAGGGGGATCCTACGAGCAGTACTTC. Its protein is CASSLAPGGSYEQYF. V is TRBV5-5 and J is TRBJ2-7; 7 bases line up with TRBD1. With 0 bases clipped from V and 1 base from J, the junction kept 4 bases outside the gene matches. This CDR3 has 15 residues. Germline CDR1 reads SGHKS; CDR2 reads YYEKEE (reference sequence).

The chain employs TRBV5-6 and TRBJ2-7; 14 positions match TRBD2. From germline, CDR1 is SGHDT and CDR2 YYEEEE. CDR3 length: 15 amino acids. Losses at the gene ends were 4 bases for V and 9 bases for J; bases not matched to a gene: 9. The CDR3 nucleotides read TGTGCCAGCAGCCCCAGACTAGCGGGAGGGCCCGTGCAGTACTTC. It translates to CASSPRLAGGPVQYF.

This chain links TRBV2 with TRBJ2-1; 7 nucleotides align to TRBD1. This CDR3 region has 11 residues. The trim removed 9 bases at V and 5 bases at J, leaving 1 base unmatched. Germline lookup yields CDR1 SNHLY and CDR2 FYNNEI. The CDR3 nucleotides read TGTGCCAGTGGACAGGACAATGAGCAGTTCTTC. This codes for CASGQDNEQFF.

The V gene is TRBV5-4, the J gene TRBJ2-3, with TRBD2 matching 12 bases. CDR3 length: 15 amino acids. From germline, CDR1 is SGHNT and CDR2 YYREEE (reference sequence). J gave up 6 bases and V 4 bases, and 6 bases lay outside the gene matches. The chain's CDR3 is CASSMTSGGLDTQYF. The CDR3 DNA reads TGTGCCAGCAGCATGACTAGCGGGGGTCTTGATACGCAGTATTTT.

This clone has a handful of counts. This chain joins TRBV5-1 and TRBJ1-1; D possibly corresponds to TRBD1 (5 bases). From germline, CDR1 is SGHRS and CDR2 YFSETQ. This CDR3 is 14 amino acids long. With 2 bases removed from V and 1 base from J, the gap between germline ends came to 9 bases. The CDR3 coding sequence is TGCGCCAGCAGCTTTTCGACAGCGAACACTGAAGCTTTCTTT. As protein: CASSFSTANTEAFF.

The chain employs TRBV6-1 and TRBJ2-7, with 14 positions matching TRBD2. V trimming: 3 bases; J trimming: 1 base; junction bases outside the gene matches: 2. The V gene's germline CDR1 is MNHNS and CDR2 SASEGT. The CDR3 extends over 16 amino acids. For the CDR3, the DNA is TGTGCCAGCAGTGATTGGACTAGCGGGAGGTCCTACGAGCAGTACTTC. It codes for CASSDWTSGRSYEQYF.

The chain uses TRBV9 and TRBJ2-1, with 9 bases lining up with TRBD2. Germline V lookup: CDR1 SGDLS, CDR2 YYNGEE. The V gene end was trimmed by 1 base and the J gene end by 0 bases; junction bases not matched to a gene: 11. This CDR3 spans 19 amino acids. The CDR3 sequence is CASSVKRLADLSSYNEQFF. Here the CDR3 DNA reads TGTGCCAGCAGCGTAAAGAGACTAGCGGACCTGAGCTCCTACAATGAGCAGTTCTTC.

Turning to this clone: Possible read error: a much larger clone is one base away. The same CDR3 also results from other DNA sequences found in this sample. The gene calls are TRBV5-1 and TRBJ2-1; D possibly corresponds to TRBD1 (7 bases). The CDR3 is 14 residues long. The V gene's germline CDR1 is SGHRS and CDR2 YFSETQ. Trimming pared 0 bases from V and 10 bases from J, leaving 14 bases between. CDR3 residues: CASSLGQGGLEQFF. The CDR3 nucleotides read TGCGCCAGCAGCTTGGGGCAGGGGGGCCTCGAGCAGTTCTTC. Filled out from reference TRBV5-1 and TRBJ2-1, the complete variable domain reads KAGVTQTPRYLIKTRGQQVTLSCSPISGHRSVSWYQQTPGQGLQFLFEYFSETQRNKGNFPGRFSGRQFSNSRSEMNVSTLELGDSALYLCASSLGQGGLEQFFGPGTRLTVL.

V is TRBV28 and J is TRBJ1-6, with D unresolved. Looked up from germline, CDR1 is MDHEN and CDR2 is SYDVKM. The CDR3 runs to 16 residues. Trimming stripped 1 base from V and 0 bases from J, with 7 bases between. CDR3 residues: CASSLYGDSYNSPLHF. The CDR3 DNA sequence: TGTGCCAGCAGTTTATACGGTGACTCCTATAATTCACCCCTCCACTTT.

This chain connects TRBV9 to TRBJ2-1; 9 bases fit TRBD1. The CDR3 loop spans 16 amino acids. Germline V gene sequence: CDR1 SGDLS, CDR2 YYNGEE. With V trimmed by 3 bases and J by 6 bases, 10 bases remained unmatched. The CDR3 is CASSASTGGNRNEQFF. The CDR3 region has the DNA TGTGCCAGCAGCGCCAGTACAGGGGGCAATCGCAATGAGCAGTTCTTC. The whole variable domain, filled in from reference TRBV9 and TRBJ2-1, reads DSGVTQTPKHLITATGQRVTLRCSPRSGDLSVYWYQQSLDQGLQFLIQYYNGEERAKGNILERFSAQQFPDLHSELNLSSLELGDSALYFCASSASTGGNRNEQFFGPGTRLTVL.